Given below is one T cell receptor (beta chain) in context. This sample stems from a study of blood T cell repertoires in COVID-19. Study at large: Some COVID-19 samples were acute and others convalescent; all came from the United States, Italy and Spain.

This CDR3 is built from 15 residues. Germline V lookup: CDR1 SGHAT, CDR2 FQDESV (reference sequence). V was trimmed by 3 bases and J by 0 bases, leaving 11 bases between them. Data came from immunoSEQ multiplex PCR; TCRdb stores just in-frame clones and leaves some out. The sample includes a few hundred thousand clones, approximately 85% of them seen just once. This sequence originates from a human donor in a cohort sampled during active COVID-19. The sample comprised peripheral blood. The chain combines TRBV11-1 with TRBJ1-1; possible D gene TRBD1, 6 bases. CDR3 in DNA: TGTGCCAGCAGCTTGGACAGAGCACTGAACACTGAAGCTTTCTTT. This gives the protein CASSLDRALNTEAFF. Variable domain in full (rest from reference TRBV11-1 and TRBJ1-1): EAEVAQSPRYKITEKSQAVAFWCDPISGHATLYWYRQILGQGPELLVQFQDESVVDDSQLPKDRFSAERLKGVDSTLKIQPAELGDSAMYLCASSLDRALNTEAFFGQGTRLTVV.